These T cell receptor beta chains were read from a single sample in a study of control samples from healthy donors and cancer patients. This table comes from immunoSEQ multiplex PCR, and its TCRdb copy is limited to in-frame clones, with some not included. The sample lists about 180,000 clones, roughly 89% occurring once. Source material: blood. Receptor source: a woman in her forties or fifties in good health. CDR3s include the opening cysteine and the closing phenylalanine or tryptophan. D genes are given only for firm matches. Clone sizes are given selectively: once, few, many, or a class where the clone is expanded.

CDR3 DNA,CDR3 protein,V gene,D gene,J gene,clone size
TGTGCCAGCAGTGGACAGGGGGCGAGTGGCTACACCTTC,CASSGQGASGYTF,TRBV25-1,TRBD1,TRBJ1-2,NA
TGTGCCAGCAGTGAACCCGCGGGATCTTCGAATGAGCAGTTCTTC,CASSEPAGSSNEQFF,TRBV2,NA,TRBJ2-1,NA
TGCGCCAGCAGTCACTCCGGGCAGTCGAAAGAGACCCAGTACTTC,CASSHSGQSKETQYF,TRBV5-1,NA,TRBJ2-5,NA
TGTGCCAGCAGCTTAGTCGGGGCCTCCCAGGCCCAGTACTTC,CASSLVGASQAQYF,TRBV7-2,NA,TRBJ2-5,NA
TGTGCCAGCAGCTTGGTTTCCGGGGACGGGGAGCTGTTTTTT,CASSLVSGDGELFF,TRBV5-6,NA,TRBJ2-2,NA
TGTGCCAGCAGCCAGGGACTAGCGGAAGGAGGCTACGAGCAGTACTTC,CASSQGLAEGGYEQYF,TRBV3-1/TRBV3-2,TRBD2,TRBJ2-7,NA
TGTGCCAGCAGCCCTGGGGGAGAGACCCAGTACTTC,CASSPGGETQYF,TRBV5-4,NA,TRBJ2-5,NA
TGTGCCACCAGTCGGGGGGATCGCGGCTACACCTTC,CATSRGDRGYTF,TRBV24-1,NA,TRBJ1-2,NA
TGTGCCAGTAGTCCCCCGACCCGGGGCAACCAGCCCCAGCATTTT,CASSPPTRGNQPQHF,TRBV19,NA,TRBJ1-5,NA
TGTGCCTCTGCAACTAATGAAAAACTGTTTTTT,CASATNEKLFF,TRBV30,NA,TRBJ1-4,once
TGTGCCAGCACCCTGACAGGGGAGTACACTGAAGCTTTCTTT,CASTLTGEYTEAFF,TRBV27,TRBD1,TRBJ1-1,NA
TGTGCCAGCAGCCTGTCAGGGGGCGAAGGCCAGCCCCAGCATTTT,CASSLSGGEGQPQHF,TRBV5-5,TRBD1,TRBJ1-5,NA
TGTGCCTGGAGGCAGGGGGGTAATTCACCCCTCCACTTT,CAWRQGGNSPLHF,TRBV30,TRBD1,TRBJ1-6,few
TGTGCCAGCAGCCAATTTGCATCAAATTCACCCCTCCACTTT,CASSQFASNSPLHF,TRBV3-1/TRBV3-2,NA,TRBJ1-6,NA
TGTGCCAGCAGTTCTCAGGGGCCCGGAAACACCATATATTTT,CASSSQGPGNTIYF,TRBV28,NA,TRBJ1-3,NA
TGTGCCAGCAGCCTTAAGGACAGGCCAAAAGGGGAGCCCCAGCATTTT,CASSLKDRPKGEPQHF,TRBV14,TRBD1,TRBJ1-5,NA
TGCGCCAGCAGCTTGGACCTAGGCTCTGGAAACACCATATATTTT,CASSLDLGSGNTIYF,TRBV5-1,NA,TRBJ1-3,NA
TGTGCCAGCAGGCCTACAGGGCAGGGCTATGGCTACACCTTC,CASRPTGQGYGYTF,TRBV7-2,NA,TRBJ1-2,NA
TGTGCCTGGAGCCCCCGCTATGGCTACACCTTC,CAWSPRYGYTF,TRBV30,NA,TRBJ1-2,NA
TGTGCCACCAGCAGAGCAGGACAGGGCGCACCCCTCCACTTT,CATSRAGQGAPLHF,TRBV15,TRBD1,TRBJ1-6,NA
TGTGCCAGCAGGGATTCAGGGCCTTACCTTTTGGGGGGCTACACCTTC,CASRDSGPYLLGGYTF,TRBV27,NA,TRBJ1-2,NA
TGTGCCACCAGTGATCCTGGACTAGCGAACACCGGGGAGCTGTTTTTT,CATSDPGLANTGELFF,TRBV24-1,TRBD2,TRBJ2-2,NA
TGTGCCATCAGTGAGTCCAGCTATGGCTACACCTTC,CAISESSYGYTF,TRBV10-3,NA,TRBJ1-2,NA
TGTGCCAACCCTCAAAGGCAGGGGCGCTTGAGGATTGAAGCTTTCTTT,CANPQRQGRLRIEAFF,TRBV21-1,NA,TRBJ1-1,NA
TGTGCCAGCAGTGACGTGGGGAATTATGGCTACACCTTC,CASSDVGNYGYTF,TRBV25-1,NA,TRBJ1-2,NA
TGCGCCAGCAGCTTGGCCGGAGGCAGCGTAGTTAGCAGCGCTTACGAGCAGTACTTC,CASSLAGGSVVSSAYEQYF,TRBV5-1,NA,TRBJ2-7,NA
TGTGCCACCAGTGATTTGGCACTAGCGGGAGGGAACTCCTACAATGAGCAGTTCTTC,CATSDLALAGGNSYNEQFF,TRBV24-1,TRBD2,TRBJ2-1,NA
TGTGCCAAGAGCCGGGACAGAGATAACTATGGCTACACCTTC,CAKSRDRDNYGYTF,TRBV9,TRBD1,TRBJ1-2,NA
TGCGCCAGCAGCTCCGGACTAGCGGTAAAGGTGGATACGCAGTATTTT,CASSSGLAVKVDTQYF,TRBV5-1,TRBD2,TRBJ2-3,NA
TGTGCCAGCAGTTACCCCTCGGCGCCTTCCTACAATGAGCAGTTCTTC,CASSYPSAPSYNEQFF,TRBV6-6,NA,TRBJ2-1,NA
TGCGCCAGCAGCCCAGCCCAGTCCCCCAACGAGCAGTACTTC,CASSPAQSPNEQYF,TRBV5-1,NA,TRBJ2-7,NA
TGTGCCAGCAGCGTAGCCCCACAAGAGACCCAGTACTTC,CASSVAPQETQYF,TRBV9,NA,TRBJ2-5,NA
TGTGCCAGCTATTTAGCGGGGAGGGACAATGAGCAGTTCTTC,CASYLAGRDNEQFF,TRBV27,TRBD2,TRBJ2-1,NA